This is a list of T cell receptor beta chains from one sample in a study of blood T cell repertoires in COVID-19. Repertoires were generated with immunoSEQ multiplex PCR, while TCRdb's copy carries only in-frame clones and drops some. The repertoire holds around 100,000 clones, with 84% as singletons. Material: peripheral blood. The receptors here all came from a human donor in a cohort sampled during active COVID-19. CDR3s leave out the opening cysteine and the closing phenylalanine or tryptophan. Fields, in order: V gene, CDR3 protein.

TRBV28 ASKETGNTEAF
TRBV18 ASSPRAVRQTNTEAF
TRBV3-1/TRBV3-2 ASSHRTGRSTDTQY
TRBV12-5 ASGRQGAYEQY
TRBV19 ASSMTGRNSPLH
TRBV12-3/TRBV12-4 ASRPGLAGGPL
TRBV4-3 ASSQDRTGKEKLF
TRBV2 ASSAAGGLLNEQF
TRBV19 ASGGQGGTGELF
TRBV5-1 ASSLIQGAVTEAF
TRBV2 ASRMTQVNYGYT
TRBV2 ASSEISWGQRSYEQY
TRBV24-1 ATSDLFLSEQF
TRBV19 ASSTGLAYDNEQF
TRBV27 ASSLSLGQGTYGYT
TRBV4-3 ASSQDLVAGGNNEQF
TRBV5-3 ARSLTGQYGNTIY
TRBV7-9 ASSFRGIEAPGYT
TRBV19 ASSIDRGLSNQPQH
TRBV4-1 ASSQDSNRGRTGELF
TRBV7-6 ASSLGLAEPYNEQF
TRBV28 ASRLDRGNEKLF
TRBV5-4 ASSFPGTETHGYT
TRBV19 ASTRAELNTEAF
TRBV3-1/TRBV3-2 ASSPYGTLNTEAF
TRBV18 ASSTGHSQGAYEQY
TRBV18 ASSPYRDYGYT
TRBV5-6 ASSHNRGLSYEQY